This entry features one T cell receptor beta chain sequence. The antigen is not known. The PCR contained 60 Vbeta and 13 Jbeta primers. The data were produced by immunoSEQ multiplex PCR, yet TCRdb's version contains in-frame clones alone and is incomplete. In the table there are about 190,000 clones, 60% to 80% of which are singletons. This sample was included in a study of cytomegalovirus exposure and HLA in healthy donors. Findings and limits, study-wide: Cytomegalovirus status, reportedly, was diagnosed with high specificity and sensitivity by the classifier.

There are 17 residues in the CDR3. Germline trimming cut 4 bases from V and 2 bases from J; bases unmatched to any gene: 11. Germline CDR1 is SGHRS and CDR2 is YFSETQ. This clonotype originated in a woman aged 30 to 39 in good health and CMV-seropositive. Sequenced: PBMCs. V and J are TRBV5-1 and TRBJ2-1; 8 bases line up with TRBD1. CDR3 sequence (DNA): TGCGCCAGCAGCGGGGGGACAGGTCGAGGGCCCTACAATGAGCAGTTCTTC. It encodes CASSGGTGRGPYNEQFF.